The clone carrying this T cell receptor beta chain was observed a single time. These data originate in a study of blood T cell repertoires in COVID-19. Study information: Acute-phase and convalescent COVID-19 samples originated in the United States, Italy and Spain. Nucleic acid was either cDNA or gDNA, and it came from T cells, B-cell-depleted T cells, or PBMCs.

In the authors' methods: Amplification of reference gene primers was used by the study to estimate nucleated cell counts. The table came from immunoSEQ multiplex PCR; TCRdb's copy has only in-frame clones and leaves some out. V and J calls and clone size are as listed in that table; D and trimming were resolved from the DNA. Of about 220,000 clones in the sample, roughly 82% were seen once. Germline V gene data show CDR1 as LGHNA and CDR2 as YNFKEQ. V was clipped by 1 base and J by 0 bases, with 13 bases between them. The CDR3 covers 16 residues. The V gene is TRBV4-2, the J gene TRBJ2-7; D gene ambiguous. The sequence was collected from a woman aged 70 to 79 with acute or convalescent COVID-19. Specimen: peripheral blood. The CDR3 reads CASSQATTATSYEQYF. The DNA for the CDR3 is TGTGCCAGCAGCCAAGCAACAACAGCTACCTCCTACGAGCAGTACTTC.